Following are 25 T cell receptor beta chains from one sample sequenced in a study of cytomegalovirus exposure and HLA in healthy donors (dated by TCRdb to about 2017). Libraries were made using the immunoSEQ multiplex PCR assay. A mixture of 60 forward primers for TCR Vbeta segments and 13 reverse primers for TCR Jbeta segments was used in the multiplex PCR. This immuneACCESS table, as held by TCRdb, lists in-frame sequences with V and J called but not all clones. Of the missing ones, under half trace to an unresolved V gene in checked studies; the others have no known cause. Within this sample are some 130,000 clones, with around 63% of them counted one time only. The ten largest clonotypes hold 1.6% of the sample. The specimen was PBMCs. The receptor source for this set is a human donor in good health.

This clone occurred a few times. The chain uses TRBV10-3 and TRBJ2-3; 8 bases align to TRBD2. The CDR3 spans 14 residues. CDR1 ENHRY and CDR2 SYGVKD come from the germline V gene. V dropped 6 bases and J dropped 5; count of bases not matched to a gene: 7. For the CDR3, the DNA is TGTGCCATCAGACCAGCGGGAGAGGGAGATACGCAGTATTTT. Protein sequence: CAIRPAGEGDTQYF.

J is TRBJ2-2 and V is TRBV9; the match to TRBD1 covers 7 bases. With V trimmed by 5 bases and J by 2 bases, 3 bases remained unmatched. CDR1 is SGDLS and CDR2 is YYNGEE in the germline V gene. CDR3 length: 14 residues. DNA of the CDR3: TGTGCCAGCAGGGACAGGAGTAACACCGGGGAGCTGTTTTTT. As protein: CASRDRSNTGELFF.

The chain employs TRBV7-2 and TRBJ2-7, with 10 bases identical to TRBD2. This CDR3 spans 16 amino acids. Germline-derived CDR1 and CDR2 are SGHTA and FQGNSA. The V gene end was trimmed by 5 bases and the J gene end by 2 bases; junction bases not matched to a gene: 9. CDR3 region: CASSQRVGLATYEQYF. DNA of the CDR3: TGTGCCAGCAGCCAAAGGGTGGGACTAGCGACCTACGAGCAGTACTTC.

V and J are TRBV11-2 and TRBJ2-7; 7 nucleotides line up with TRBD2. J lost 0 bases, V lost 6 bases, and 17 bases had no gene match. Per germline, CDR1 SGHAT and CDR2 FQNNGV. This CDR3 has 18 residues. The CDR3 sequence is CASSSTGLGGLSSYEQYF. The CDR3 DNA reads TGTGCCAGCAGTTCCACCGGTCTGGGAGGGCTGAGCTCCTACGAGCAGTACTTC.

This clone was seen a handful of times. CDR3 in amino acids: CASSELFGGAPSPLHF. The DNA for the CDR3 is TGTGCCAGCAGTGAACTCTTCGGGGGGGCGCCCTCACCCCTCCACTTT. The rearrangement uses TRBV6-1 and TRBJ1-6, with D possibly being TRBD1 (6 bases). The CDR3 is made up of 16 amino acids. V lost 2 bases and J lost 10, with 18 bases in between. In germline, CDR1 is MNHNS, CDR2 SASEGT.

The rearrangement joins TRBV18 to TRBJ1-2; 9 bases are a match to TRBD1. The CDR3 is 14 amino acids. The germline V gene encodes CDR1 KGHSH and CDR2 LQKENI. V shed 3 bases, J shed 2 bases, and the junction held 1 base outside the gene matches. The CDR3 region has the DNA TGTGCCAGCTCACCCGGGACAGGGAACTATGGCTACACCTTC. Translating gives CASSPGTGNYGYTF.

The chain links TRBV7-3 to TRBJ2-7; possibly TRBD1 for D (5 bases). The V end was cut by 5 bases, the J end by 2 bases, with 10 bases between. The CDR3 consists of 13 residues. The germline CDR1 and CDR2 sequences are SGHTA and FQGTGA. Here the CDR3 reads CASSVQATYEQYF. Here the CDR3 DNA reads TGTGCCAGCAGCGTACAGGCCACCTACGAGCAGTACTTC.

This clone was detected a few times. The chain carries TRBV4-1 and TRBJ1-5, with D perhaps matching TRBD1 (5 bases). This CDR3 is built from 13 residues. Germline V lookup: CDR1 MGHRA, CDR2 YSYEKL. V lost 1 base and J lost 7, with 8 bases in between. This CDR3 reads CASSQAGRQPQHF. The CDR3 DNA follows: TGCGCCAGCAGCCAAGCAGGGAGGCAGCCCCAGCATTTT.

J is TRBJ2-6 and V is TRBV5-4; the match to TRBD1 covers 10 bases. Per the germline V gene, CDR1 is SGHNT and CDR2 is YYREEE (reference sequence). V was pared by 4 bases and J by 3 bases, with 4 bases of the junction left unmatched. The CDR3 contains 16 residues. CDR3: CASSTGQGVGANVLTF. CDR3 sequence (DNA): TGTGCCAGCAGCACTGGACAGGGGGTTGGGGCCAACGTCCTGACTTTC.

The chain is built from TRBV28 and TRBJ2-7, with D tentatively TRBD1 (5 bases). Trimming took off 7 bases at V and 0 bases at J, with 13 bases between the two ends. Germline V gene lookup returns CDR1 MDHEN and CDR2 SYDVKM. This CDR3 is built from 14 residues. CDR3 in amino acids: CASTPGQGSYEQYF. The DNA of the CDR3 is TGTGCCAGCACCCCCGGGCAGGGCTCCTACGAGCAGTACTTC.

This clone was observed a few times. This chain joins TRBV29-1 and TRBJ2-6, with 8 positions matching TRBD2. With V trimmed by 6 bases and J by 0 bases, 4 bases remained unmatched. CDR1 is SQVTM, CDR2 ANQGSEA, per germline. There are 15 residues in the CDR3. CDR3 DNA: TGCAGCGTCCGGGAGGGGAGCTCTGGGGCCAACGTCCTGACTTTC. Its translation: CSVREGSSGANVLTF.

The chain employs TRBV9 and TRBJ1-3; D not certain. The CDR3 is 11 amino acids. V lost 8 bases and J 0 bases, leaving 3 bases between the germline ends. Germline V lookup: CDR1 SGDLS, CDR2 YYNGEE. DNA of the CDR3: TGTGCCAGTAGCTCTGGAAACACCATATATTTT. Its translation: CASSSGNTIYF. Variable domain in full (rest from reference TRBV9 and TRBJ1-3): DSGVTQTPKHLITATGQRVTLRCSPRSGDLSVYWYQQSLDQGLQFLIQYYNGEERAKGNILERFSAQQFPDLHSELNLSSLELGDSALYFCASSSGNTIYFGEGSWLTVV.

The V gene is TRBV11-2, the J gene TRBJ2-7; D may be TRBD1 (5 bases). Germline lookup yields CDR1 SGHAT and CDR2 FQNNGV. This CDR3 comprises 14 residues. V lost 5 bases, J lost 2 bases, and 13 bases lay in between. The CDR3 here is CASSPGRTTYEQYF. The CDR3 DNA follows: TGTGCCAGCAGCCCCGGACGGACAACCTACGAGCAGTACTTC.

The chain uses TRBV18 and TRBJ2-7; D is possibly TRBD1 (6 bases). There are 15 residues in the CDR3. Germline CDR1 is KGHSH and CDR2 is LQKENI. V lost 1 base and J lost 3, with 13 bases in between. As DNA, the CDR3 is TGTGCCAGCTCACCACAGAACAGGGCCTACTACGAGCAGTACTTC. Translating gives CASSPQNRAYYEQYF.

This clone came up a few times. V gene TRBV5-8 combines with J gene TRBJ2-1, with 10 bases identical to TRBD2. Looked up from germline, CDR1 is SGHTS and CDR2 is YDEGEE. The CDR3 spans 18 residues. Trimming took 4 bases from V and 3 from J; bases not matched to a gene: 13. CDR3 residues: CASSPRGAGGPLYNEQFF. Here the CDR3 DNA reads TGTGCCAGCAGCCCCCGGGGAGCGGGAGGGCCGCTCTACAATGAGCAGTTCTTC.

This chain joins TRBV19 and TRBJ1-1; the match to TRBD1 covers 8 bases. The CDR3 runs to 12 residues. Per germline, CDR1 LNHDA and CDR2 SQIVND (reference sequence). V shed 0 bases and J 9 bases; nucleotides not matched to a gene: 0. CDR3 protein: CASSIDRGQAFF. The CDR3 DNA follows: TGTGCCAGTAGTATAGACAGGGGGCAAGCTTTCTTT.

The rearrangement uses TRBV28 and TRBJ2-7, with TRBD1 matching over 9 bases. The V gene's germline CDR1 is MDHEN and CDR2 SYDVKM. This CDR3 has 15 amino acids. V shed 6 bases, J shed 5 bases, and the junction held 11 bases outside the gene matches. The CDR3: CASRRTTGGYHEQYF. CDR3 in DNA: TGTGCCAGCAGGCGTACGACAGGGGGTTATCACGAGCAGTACTTC.

The V gene is TRBV6-1, the J gene TRBJ2-7; 8 bases fit TRBD2. The CDR3 consists of 13 residues. With 3 bases clipped from V and 3 bases from J, the junction kept 1 base outside the gene matches. Looked up from germline, CDR1 is MNHNS and CDR2 is SASEGT. CDR3 DNA: TGTGCCAGCAGTGAGGGACTAGTCTACGAGCAGTACTTC. It specifies CASSEGLVYEQYF.

This rearrangement joins TRBV7-2 to TRBJ2-1; 7 bases match TRBD2. The ends lost 4 bases at V and 2 bases at J; junction bases unmatched: 8. Germline V gives CDR1 SGHTA, CDR2 FQGNSA. This CDR3 comprises 16 residues. CDR3 in amino acids: CASSSSSGVTYNEQFF. The CDR3 DNA sequence: TGTGCCAGCAGCTCCTCTAGCGGAGTTACCTACAATGAGCAGTTCTTC.

This chain joins TRBV7-9 and TRBJ1-5, with TRBD1 identical over 8 bases. Germline assignment: CDR1 SEHNR and CDR2 FQNEAQ (reference sequence). The length of the CDR3 is 14 residues. In DNA form, the CDR3 reads TGTGCTTTAGTTGGACAGGGTCTTAATCAGCCCCAGCATTTT. It yields the protein CALVGQGLNQPQHF. Using reference TRBV7-9 and TRBJ1-5 for the parts outside the CDR3, the full variable domain is DTGVSQNPRHKITKRGQNVTFRCDPISEHNRLYWYRQTLGQGPEFLTYFQNEAQLEKSRLLSDRFSAERPKGSFSTLEIQRTEQGDSAMYLCALVGQGLNQPQHFGDGTRLSIL.

CDR3 in DNA: TGTGCCAGCAGTGTCGGGACAGATGTAAACGGGGAGCTGTTTTTT. Its protein is CASSVGTDVNGELFF. The chain recombines TRBV6-1 with TRBJ2-2, with 7 bases aligning to TRBD1. The V gene end was trimmed by 4 bases and the J gene end by 7 bases; junction bases not matched to a gene: 9. Per the germline V gene, CDR1 is MNHNS and CDR2 is SASEGT. This CDR3 has 15 residues.

The chain joins TRBV5-1 to TRBJ1-3; D ambiguous. The ends were cut back, 2 bases at V and 0 bases at J, with 12 bases in the middle. The CDR3 has 16 amino acids. CDR1 SGHRS and CDR2 YFSETQ come from the germline V gene. CDR3 nucleotide sequence: TGCGCCAGCAGCTTCCCCCCCCGGGGCTCTGGAAACACCATATATTTT. Its protein is CASSFPPRGSGNTIYF.

V and J are TRBV18 and TRBJ2-1; TRBD2 aligns across 11 bases. V gave up 4 bases and J gave up 7 bases; unmatched junction bases: 9. This CDR3 is built from 16 residues. The germline V gene encodes CDR1 KGHSH and CDR2 LQKENI. CDR3 residues: CASSRQPGTSGNEQFF. CDR3 DNA: TGTGCCAGCTCACGTCAACCCGGGACTAGCGGTAATGAGCAGTTCTTC. The variable domain in full, completed from reference TRBV18 and TRBJ2-1, reads NAGVMQNPRHLVRRRGQEARLRCSPMKGHSHVYWYRQLPEEGLKFMVYLQKENIIDESGMPKERFSAEFPKEGPSILRIQQVVRGDSAAYFCASSRQPGTSGNEQFFGPGTRLTVL.

The chain recombines TRBV19 with TRBJ2-4; D possibly corresponds to TRBD2 (6 bases). Trimming took off 4 bases at V and 5 bases at J, with 9 bases between the two ends. The CDR3 extends over 13 amino acids. Germline loops: CDR1 LNHDA, CDR2 SQIVND (reference sequence). This chain's CDR3 is CASSNGGENIQYF. The DNA of the CDR3 is TGTGCCAGTAGTAACGGGGGAGAAAACATTCAGTACTTC.

The V and J genes are TRBV7-9 and TRBJ2-5, with D perhaps TRBD1 (6 bases). Germline-derived CDR1 and CDR2 are SEHNR and FQNEAQ (reference sequence). This CDR3 is 13 amino acids long. Trimming pared 3 bases from V and 5 bases from J, leaving 10 bases between. In nucleotides, the CDR3 is TGTGCCAGCAGCTTTCCAGGGGAGGAGACCCAGTACTTC. This encodes CASSFPGEETQYF.